This note documents a single T cell receptor (beta chain) sequence. Its matching antigen is unknown. This entry is derived from a study of CD8 T cells in ankylosing spondylitis. TCRdb reprocessed the 5' RACE reads with MiXCR, giving one entry per CDR3 protein. The sample lists roughly 35,000 distinct CDR3 sequences; 15% to 20% were seen once. Study outcomes and limitations: Enrichment of disease-linked clones was reportedly significant in matched ankylosing spondylitis synovial fluid.

The CDR3 runs 15 residues. The trim removed 5 bases at V and 6 bases at J, leaving 8 bases unmatched. Germline assignment: CDR1 MGHDK and CDR2 SYGVNS. This sequence joins TRBV25-1 and TRBJ2-3; 10 bases are shared with TRBD1. Specimen: blood. The sequence came from a male donor with ankylosing spondylitis or in good health (not recorded which). In DNA form, the CDR3 reads TGTGCCAGCAGTCCCGGACAGGGGGTAGGCGATACGCAGTATTTT. This encodes CASSPGQGVGDTQYF.